The rows below give T cell receptor beta chains drawn from one sample of a study of vaccination and CD4 T cells after COVID-19. For these receptors, no antigen is known. Each CDR3 protein is one row after TCRdb ran MiXCR on the PCR reads. The sample records 9,500 to 15,000 distinct CDR3 sequences, approximately 49% being singletons. The sequenced sample was CD4+ T cells from blood, cultured in vitro. These receptors originate from a human donor who had recovered from COVID-19. The CDR3 runs from the conserved cysteine through the conserved F or W.

V	J	CDR3
TRBV20-1	TRBJ2-1	CSAPQGLTEVNEQFF
TRBV6-1	TRBJ1-1	CASRRDSPVNTEAFF
TRBV20-1	TRBJ1-3	CSALAGESSGNTIYF
TRBV2	TRBJ1-2	CASSRTDPANYGYTF
TRBV29-1	TRBJ1-5	CSVDPGSYQPQHF
TRBV10-3	TRBJ1-1	CAINKDRESEAFF
TRBV27	TRBJ2-7	CASSIRGTGFTSGIYEQYF
TRBV11-2	TRBJ1-2	CASSLGVVEGAYGYTF
TRBV7-3	TRBJ1-6	CASTLRAGLSPLHF
TRBV20-1	TRBJ1-6	CSATQSRGSSPLHF
TRBV24-1	TRBJ1-3	CATSDLQYPGNTIYF
TRBV20-1	TRBJ2-2	CSASGGSGTGELFF
TRBV20-1	TRBJ1-3	CSASFPTSGNTIYF
TRBV7-9	TRBJ2-7	CASSFTGEQYF
TRBV27	TRBJ2-2	CASSDQGRGTGELFF
TRBV19	TRBJ2-3	CASSFLARDTQYF
TRBV20-1	TRBJ1-6	CSATGAAFLTGSPLHF
TRBV5-4	TRBJ2-3	CASSRAGTGGTDTQYF
TRBV9	TRBJ2-7	CASSEGIQGYEQYF
TRBV19	TRBJ1-1	CASSISNDGTEAFF
TRBV7-8	TRBJ2-3	CASSLRREADTQYF
TRBV14	TRBJ2-7	CASSQDLRIGEQYF
TRBV2	TRBJ2-7	CASSGLAGEQYF
TRBV2	TRBJ1-1	CASRDRGRVRTFF
TRBV28	TRBJ2-7	CASSSTLDLSYEQYF
TRBV5-1	TRBJ2-1	CASSLGQIRYEQFF
TRBV28	TRBJ1-2	CASSLRGGQAAGGYTF
TRBV6-2/TRBV6-3	TRBJ1-1	CASRADMNTEAFF
TRBV23-1	TRBJ1-6	CASSHGGRVISPLHF
TRBV28	TRBJ1-1	CASSLGTGVMNTEAFF
TRBV6-1	TRBJ1-6	CASSEMRVSSYNSPLHF
TRBV21-1	TRBJ1-5	CASSKALSQGSNQPQHF
TRBV11-3	TRBJ1-6	CASSSRQGHDNSPLHF
TRBV18	TRBJ2-2	CASSPRGGLGTGELFF
TRBV19	TRBJ2-2	CAIGKLGRTGELFF
TRBV5-1	TRBJ1-5	CASSLDSNQPQHF
TRBV28	TRBJ1-5	CASRRSLTLSPPNQPQHF
TRBV10-3	TRBJ1-1	CAISEEGSFTEAFF
TRBV24-1	TRBJ2-1	CATSDGISSYNEQFF
TRBV11-3	TRBJ1-2	CASSLGGSRTYTF
TRBV10-3	TRBJ1-6	CAINEGEFYNSPLHF
TRBV2	TRBJ2-7	CASSEDRGSNEQYF
TRBV19	TRBJ1-1	CASSTGQANTEAFF
TRBV5-1	TRBJ1-5	CASILKPPVNQPQHF
TRBV12-3/TRBV12-4	TRBJ1-6	CASRSRSGGNSPLHF
TRBV20-1	TRBJ2-4	CSVQKPGLALNIQYF
TRBV2	TRBJ1-5	CASSEARGLGNQPQHF
TRBV27	TRBJ2-4	CASSAGTSGRIAKNIQYF